The entry that follows covers one T cell receptor (beta chain) sequence. The antigen this receptor binds is unknown. This record comes from a study of monozygotic twins with inflammatory bowel disease (dated by TCRdb to the late 2010s). Turning to the overall study: In total, approximately 28 monozygotic twin pairs made up the full study: 19 Danish pairs, all IBD-discordant, plus nine German pairs, of which four were IBD-concordant and five were IBD-discordant. Each individual had, on average, about 151 000 unique TCRalpha sequences and 181 000 unique TCRbeta sequences available for analysis. The search for disease-associated traits relied mainly on comparing IBD patients with their genetically identical healthy co-twins within discordant pairs.

Library preparation employed 5' RACE. For each TCR library, approximately 4,000 ng of total RNA was used. For each sample, cDNA synthesis was carried out in eight separate reactions using SMARTScribe reverse transcriptase. During cDNA synthesis, template switching was used to introduce unique molecular identifiers that contained a 6-nucleotide sample barcode. TCRalpha and TCRbeta cDNA was amplified by two nested PCRs of around 16 and 10 cycles, with bead purification after each PCR. Before amplification, the cDNA was treated with uracil DNA-glycosylase and purified using the QIAquick PCR purification kit. The second PCR was the step at which Illumina TruSeq-compatible adapters and sample-specific barcodes were added. Library quality and concentration were assessed using TapeStation and Qubit, and 5 ng of each library was pooled. Sequencing of pooled libraries was carried out on an Illumina HiSeq2500 single-index Rapid Run using 2 x 100 bp reads and custom sequencing primers. The authors' analysis ran thus. MiGEC version 1.2.6 was used for UMI-based consensus assembly, which corrected PCR and sequencing errors. MiXCR version 2.1.1 was used to carry out V(D)J alignment, clonotype assembly and CDR3 extraction. To normalise gene usage, clonotype sharing and MAIT/NKT TCR abundance, the analysis used the top 1000, 10 000 and 20 000 clonotypes per sample. Diversity was computed as the inverse Simpson index with the vegan R package after downsampling to 27 000 UMIs. Paired Mann-Whitney U tests on discordant twin pairs were used, with Benjamini-Hochberg multiple-testing correction. Each CDR3 protein sequence appears as one entry after TCRdb reprocessed the reads, and no DNA is included. These V and J calls originate from TCRdb's pipeline instead of the authors' own analysis. This sample's records show approximately 400,000 distinct CDR3 sequences. The top ten hold roughly 2.5% of the sample.

What the research found in general, with its limitations: TCRbeta repertoire diversity, by inverse Simpson index, was decreased in IBD patients compared with their healthy co-twins. No difference in repertoire similarity was observed between concordant and discordant twins, possibly owing to limited statistical power. Compared with healthy twins, IBD patients had fewer clonotypes in common with other individuals, a difference most pronounced in patients showing signs of disease activity. The analysis was unable to tell apart different T cell subtypes. Because patients received different immunosuppressive treatments, the repertoires may have picked up extra background noise and variability between individuals. No single strong signal or clonotype linked to IBD turned up in the results, so the idea that one exists was not supported.

Reading the germline V gene (reference sequence) gives CDR1 LNHDA and CDR2 SQIVND. The CDR3 covers 13 residues, taking in both the cysteine and the phenylalanine. This entry has no DNA. A 2.5 ml peripheral blood sample was drawn into PAXgene tubes per donor and stored at -80°C. Without T cell sorting, total RNA was isolated from whole blood using the PAXgene blood miRNA kit on an automated QIAcube. Peripheral blood from monozygotic twin pairs, either concordant or discordant for inflammatory bowel disease, underwent deep TCRalpha and TCRbeta repertoire profiling that used unique molecular barcoding. Smoking habits were recorded for all twin pairs, with individuals classified as current, former or never smokers.

The chain was built from TRBV19 and TRBJ1-1; the TCRdb D gene call, TRBD1, has no DNA to confirm it. The sequencing sample was made of blood. This receptor was identified in a human donor with ulcerative colitis or Crohn's disease, or a healthy co-twin of an affected twin (not recorded which). CDR3 region: CASKALGVTEAFF.